This TCR beta chain is from a study of T cells in Graves' hyperthyroidism and ophthalmopathy. RNA transcripts yielded amplified TCR beta CDR3 regions. Researchers ran a first-round RT-PCR on the TCR CDR3 using the HTBI primer set. TCRdb re-derived calls from the multiplex PCR reads in MiXCR, one entry per CDR3 protein. Of about 610,000 distinct CDR3 sequences in the sample, about a sixth were seen once. Remarks on this clonotype: Compared with germline, one end of the junction differs, possibly owing to a read error.

Under 3 months was the duration of disease in ophthalmopathy patients, who also had a Clinical Activity Score of at least 3 and a NOSPECS grade of at least 4. This sample holds PBMCs from roughly 10 ml fresh peripheral blood. This CDR3 is 14 amino acids long. Germline V CDR1 and CDR2: SEHNR, FQNEAQ (reference sequence). The TCR comes from a woman aged 40-49 years with Graves' ophthalmopathy. V usage is TRBV7-9 and J usage is TRBJ2-7, with D perhaps TRBD2 (5 bases). Material: blood. CDR3 sequence: CASSLAGSFGEQYF. For the CDR3, the DNA is TGTGCCAGCAGCCTAGCAGGTAGCTTTGGCGAGCAGTACTTC. Full variable domain (missing parts from reference TRBV7-9 and TRBJ2-7): DTGVSQNPRHKITKRGQNVTFRCDPISEHNRLYWYRQTLGQGPEFLTYFQNEAQLEKSRLLSDRFSAERPKGSFSTLEIQRTEQGDSAMYLCASSLAGSFGEQYFGPGTRLTVT.